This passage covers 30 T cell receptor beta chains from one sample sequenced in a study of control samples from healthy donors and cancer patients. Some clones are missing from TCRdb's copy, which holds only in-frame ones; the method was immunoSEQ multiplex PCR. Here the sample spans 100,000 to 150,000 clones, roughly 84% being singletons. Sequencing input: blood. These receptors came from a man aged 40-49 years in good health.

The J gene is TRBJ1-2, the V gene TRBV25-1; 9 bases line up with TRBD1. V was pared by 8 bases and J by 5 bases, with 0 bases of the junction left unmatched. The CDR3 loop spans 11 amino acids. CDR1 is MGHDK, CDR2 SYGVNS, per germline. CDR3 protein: CASGQGYGYTF. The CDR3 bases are TGTGCCAGCGGACAGGGGTATGGCTACACCTTC.

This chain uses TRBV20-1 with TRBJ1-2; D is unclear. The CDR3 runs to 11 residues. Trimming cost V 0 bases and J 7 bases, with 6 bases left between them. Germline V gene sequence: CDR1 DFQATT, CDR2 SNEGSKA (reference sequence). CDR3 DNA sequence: TGCAGTGCTAGAGACACTCTTGGCTACACCTTC. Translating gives CSARDTLGYTF.

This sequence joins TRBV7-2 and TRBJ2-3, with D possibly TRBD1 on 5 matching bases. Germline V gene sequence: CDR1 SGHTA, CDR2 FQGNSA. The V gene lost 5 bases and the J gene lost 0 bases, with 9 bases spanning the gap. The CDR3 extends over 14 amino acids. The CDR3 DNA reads TGTGCCAGCAGCCTGGACACTAGCACAGATACGCAGTATTTT. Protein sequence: CASSLDTSTDTQYF.

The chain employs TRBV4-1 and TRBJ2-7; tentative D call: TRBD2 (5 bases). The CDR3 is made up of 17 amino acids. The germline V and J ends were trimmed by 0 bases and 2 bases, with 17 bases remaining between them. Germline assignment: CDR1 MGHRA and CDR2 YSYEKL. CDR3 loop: CASSQDSPGRATYEQYF. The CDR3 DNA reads TGCGCCAGCAGCCAAGATTCCCCCGGGCGGGCGACCTACGAGCAGTACTTC.

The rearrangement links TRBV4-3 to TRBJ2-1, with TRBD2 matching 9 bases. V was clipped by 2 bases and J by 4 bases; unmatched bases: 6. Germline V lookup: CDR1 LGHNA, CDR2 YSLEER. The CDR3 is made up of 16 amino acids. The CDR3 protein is CASSQTLAGIYNEQFF. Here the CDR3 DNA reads TGCGCCAGCAGCCAAACGCTAGCGGGGATATACAATGAGCAGTTCTTC.

CDR3 nucleotides: TGTGCCAGCAGCTCCGCGGGCGGAAACACCATATATTTT. Its translation: CASSSAGGNTIYF. The V and J genes are TRBV7-8 and TRBJ1-3; D is unresolved. CDR1 and CDR2 (germline): SGHVS, FQNEAQ. Trimming took 4 bases from V and 4 from J, leaving 8 bases between them. This CDR3 comprises 13 residues.

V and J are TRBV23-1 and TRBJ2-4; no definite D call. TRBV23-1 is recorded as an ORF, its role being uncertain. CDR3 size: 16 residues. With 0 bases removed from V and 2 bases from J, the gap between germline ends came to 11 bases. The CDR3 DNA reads TGCGCCAGCAGTCAATCTTGTGGATCAACCAAAAACATTCAGTACTTC. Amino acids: CASSQSCGSTKNIQYF.

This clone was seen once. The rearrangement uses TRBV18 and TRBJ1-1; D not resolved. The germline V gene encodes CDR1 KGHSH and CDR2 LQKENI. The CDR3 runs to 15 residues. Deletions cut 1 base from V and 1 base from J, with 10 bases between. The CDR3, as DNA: TGTGCCAGCTCACCACAGGAGGCCGCGAACACTGAAGCTTTCTTT. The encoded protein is CASSPQEAANTEAFF.

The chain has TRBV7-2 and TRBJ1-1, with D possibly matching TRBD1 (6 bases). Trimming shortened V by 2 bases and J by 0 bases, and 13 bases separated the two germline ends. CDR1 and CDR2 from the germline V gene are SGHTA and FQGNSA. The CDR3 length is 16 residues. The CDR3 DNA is TGTGCCAGCAGCTTAAAGGGGGGACGTATGAACACTGAAGCTTTCTTT. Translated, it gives CASSLKGGRMNTEAFF.

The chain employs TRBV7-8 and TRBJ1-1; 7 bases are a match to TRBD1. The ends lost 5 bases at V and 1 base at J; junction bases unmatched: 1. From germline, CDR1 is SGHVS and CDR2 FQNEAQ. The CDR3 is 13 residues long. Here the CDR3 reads CASSRDRNTEAFF. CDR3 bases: TGTGCCAGCAGCCGGGACAGGAACACTGAAGCTTTCTTT.

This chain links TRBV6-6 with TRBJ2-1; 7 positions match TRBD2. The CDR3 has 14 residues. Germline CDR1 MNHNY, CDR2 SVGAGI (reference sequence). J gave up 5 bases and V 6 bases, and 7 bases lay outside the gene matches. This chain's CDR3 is CASSYKRDNNEQFF. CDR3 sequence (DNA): TGTGCCAGCAGCTACAAGCGGGATAACAATGAGCAGTTCTTC.

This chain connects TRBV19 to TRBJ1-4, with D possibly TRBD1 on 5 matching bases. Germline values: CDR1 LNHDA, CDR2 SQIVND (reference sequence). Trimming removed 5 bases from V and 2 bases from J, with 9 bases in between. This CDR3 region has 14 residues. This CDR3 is CASSGTATNEKLFF. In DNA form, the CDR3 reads TGTGCCAGTAGTGGGACGGCTACTAATGAAAAACTGTTTTTT.

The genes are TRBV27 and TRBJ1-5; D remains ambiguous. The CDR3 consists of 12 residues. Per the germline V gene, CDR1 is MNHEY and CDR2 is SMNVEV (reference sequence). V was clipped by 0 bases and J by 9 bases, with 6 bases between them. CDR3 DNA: TGTGCCAGCAGTTTATCGGGAGGGCCCCAGCATTTT. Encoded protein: CASSLSGGPQHF.

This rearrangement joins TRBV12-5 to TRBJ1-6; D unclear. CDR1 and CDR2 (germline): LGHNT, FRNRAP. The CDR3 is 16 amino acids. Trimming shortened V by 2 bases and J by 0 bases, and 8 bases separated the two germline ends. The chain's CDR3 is CASGLSRISYNSPLHF. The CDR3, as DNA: TGTGCTAGTGGTTTGAGTAGGATCTCCTATAATTCACCCCTCCACTTT.

The CDR3 sequence: CAWSVPLAGGPGTDTQYF. CDR3 nucleotide sequence: TGTGCCTGGAGTGTACCCCTAGCGGGGGGGCCGGGCACAGATACGCAGTATTTT. The rearrangement uses TRBV30 and TRBJ2-3, with 12 bases that match TRBD2. After removal of 0 bases from V and 1 base from J, the junction contained 8 bases not matched to a gene. There are 18 residues in the CDR3. Per germline, CDR1 GTSNPN and CDR2 SVGIG (reference sequence).

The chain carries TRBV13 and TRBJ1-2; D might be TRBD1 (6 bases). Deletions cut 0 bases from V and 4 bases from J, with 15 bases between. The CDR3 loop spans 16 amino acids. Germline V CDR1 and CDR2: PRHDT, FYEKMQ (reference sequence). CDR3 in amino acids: CASSLGGRQEGYGYTF. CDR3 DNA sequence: TGTGCCAGCAGCTTAGGGGGGAGACAGGAGGGCTATGGCTACACCTTC.

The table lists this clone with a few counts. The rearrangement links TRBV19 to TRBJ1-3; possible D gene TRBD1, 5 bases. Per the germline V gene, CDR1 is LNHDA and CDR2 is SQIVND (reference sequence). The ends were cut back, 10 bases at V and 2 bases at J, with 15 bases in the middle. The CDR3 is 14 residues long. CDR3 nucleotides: TGTGCCACTCATCTGGGGGGAACTGGAAACACCATATATTTT. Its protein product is CATHLGGTGNTIYF.

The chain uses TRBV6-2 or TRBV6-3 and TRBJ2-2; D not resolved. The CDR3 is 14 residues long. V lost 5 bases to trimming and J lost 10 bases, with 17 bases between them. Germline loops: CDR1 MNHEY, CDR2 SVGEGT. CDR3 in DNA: TGTGCCAGCAGTAGCACAAGCTCAAACGAGGAGCTGTTTTTT. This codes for CASSSTSSNEELFF.

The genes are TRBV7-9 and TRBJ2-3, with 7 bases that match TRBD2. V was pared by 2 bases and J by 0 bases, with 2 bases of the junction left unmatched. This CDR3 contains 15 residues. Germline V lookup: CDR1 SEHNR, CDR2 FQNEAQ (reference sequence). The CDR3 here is CASSLRRGSTDTQYF. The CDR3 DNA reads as TGTGCCAGCAGCTTAAGGCGGGGGAGCACAGATACGCAGTATTTT.

In nucleotides, the CDR3 is TGTGCCAGCAGCTTAGCCCCGGCCGTAAGGGACTACGAGCAGTACTTC. Encoded protein: CASSLAPAVRDYEQYF. V usage is TRBV7-2 and J usage is TRBJ2-7; no firm D call. Germline V CDR1 and CDR2: SGHTA, FQGNSA. This CDR3 contains 16 residues. Deletions cut 0 bases from V and 3 bases from J, with 15 bases between.

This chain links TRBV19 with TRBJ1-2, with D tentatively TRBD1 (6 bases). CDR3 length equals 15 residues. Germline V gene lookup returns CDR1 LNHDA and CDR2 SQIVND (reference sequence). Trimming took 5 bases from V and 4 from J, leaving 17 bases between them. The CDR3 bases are TGTGCCAGTAGTGAGGGGGGGCGAGCCCTCTATGGCTACACCTTC. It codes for CASSEGGRALYGYTF.

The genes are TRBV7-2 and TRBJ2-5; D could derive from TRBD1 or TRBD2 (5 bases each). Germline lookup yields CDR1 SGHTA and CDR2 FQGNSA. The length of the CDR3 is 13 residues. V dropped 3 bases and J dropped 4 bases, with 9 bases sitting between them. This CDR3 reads CASSLGVSETQYF. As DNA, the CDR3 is TGTGCCAGCAGCTTGGGGGTATCAGAGACCCAGTACTTC.

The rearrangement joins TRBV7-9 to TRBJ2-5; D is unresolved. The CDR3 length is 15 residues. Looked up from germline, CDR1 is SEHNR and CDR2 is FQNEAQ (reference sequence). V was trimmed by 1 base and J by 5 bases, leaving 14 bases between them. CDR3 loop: CASSLVRDAHETQYF. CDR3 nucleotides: TGTGCCAGCAGCTTAGTCCGCGACGCGCATGAGACCCAGTACTTC.

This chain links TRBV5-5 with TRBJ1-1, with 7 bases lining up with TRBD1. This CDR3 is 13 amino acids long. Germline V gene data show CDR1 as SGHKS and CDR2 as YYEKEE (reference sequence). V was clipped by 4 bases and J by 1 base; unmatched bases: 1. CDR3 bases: TGTGCCAGCAGCCGGGACAGGAACACTGAAGCTTTCTTT. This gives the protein CASSRDRNTEAFF.

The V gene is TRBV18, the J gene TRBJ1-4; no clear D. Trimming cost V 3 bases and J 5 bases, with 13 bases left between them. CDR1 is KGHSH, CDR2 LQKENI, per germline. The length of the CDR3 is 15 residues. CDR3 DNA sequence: TGTGCCAGCTCACCTGACACTGAATGGAATGAAAAACTGTTTTTT. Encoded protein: CASSPDTEWNEKLFF.

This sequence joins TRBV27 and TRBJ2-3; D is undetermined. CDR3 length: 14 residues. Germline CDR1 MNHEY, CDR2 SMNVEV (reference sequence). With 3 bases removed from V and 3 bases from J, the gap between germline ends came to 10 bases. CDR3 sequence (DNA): TGTGCCAGCAGTTTGGGCAGGAAAACAGATACGCAGTATTTT. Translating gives CASSLGRKTDTQYF.

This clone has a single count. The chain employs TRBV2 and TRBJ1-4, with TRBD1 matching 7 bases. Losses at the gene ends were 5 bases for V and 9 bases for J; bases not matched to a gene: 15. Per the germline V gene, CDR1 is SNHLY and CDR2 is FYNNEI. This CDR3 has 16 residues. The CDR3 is CASSKDRAVSVQKLFF. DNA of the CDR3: TGTGCCAGCAGTAAAGACAGGGCGGTTTCGGTACAAAAACTGTTTTTT.

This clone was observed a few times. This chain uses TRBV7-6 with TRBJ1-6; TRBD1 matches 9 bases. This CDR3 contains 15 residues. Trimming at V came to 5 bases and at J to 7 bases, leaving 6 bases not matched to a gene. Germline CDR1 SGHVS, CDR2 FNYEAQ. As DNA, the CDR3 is TGTGCCAGCAGCCTCCCCGGACAGGGGAATTCACCCCTCCACTTT. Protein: CASSLPGQGNSPLHF.

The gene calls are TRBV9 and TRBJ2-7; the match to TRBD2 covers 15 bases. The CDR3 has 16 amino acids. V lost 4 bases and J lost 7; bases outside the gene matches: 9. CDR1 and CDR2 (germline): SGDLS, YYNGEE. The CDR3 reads CASSPRTSGGAGEQYF. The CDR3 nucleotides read TGTGCCAGCAGCCCGAGGACTAGCGGGGGGGCCGGAGAGCAGTACTTC.

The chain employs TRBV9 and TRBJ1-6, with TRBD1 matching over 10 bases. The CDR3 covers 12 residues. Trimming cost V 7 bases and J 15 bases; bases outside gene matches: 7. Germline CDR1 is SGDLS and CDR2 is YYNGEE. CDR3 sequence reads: CASGTGESHLHF. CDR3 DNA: TGTGCCAGCGGGACAGGGGAGTCGCACCTCCACTTT.